The TCR beta chain described here comes from a study of cytomegalovirus exposure and HLA in healthy donors. Overall study results and limits: The authors later found most CMV-associated TCR beta chains appeared HLA-restricted. For cytomegalovirus status, the classifier reportedly gave diagnoses with high specificity and sensitivity. The authors confirmed in vitro that a few CMV-associated chains were specific for CMV antigens.

This CDR3 comprises 14 residues. V lost 0 bases and J lost 4, with 10 bases in between. CDR1 SGHRS and CDR2 YFSETQ come from the germline V gene. PCR was performed using 60 Vbeta and 13 Jbeta primers. Profiled with immunoSEQ multiplex PCR; TCRdb holds only in-frame clones, not every one. The table has 130,000 to 150,000 clones, 75% to 85% seen once; the top ten hold just over 4.5%. Remarks on this clone: Its antigen is as yet unknown.

The source of this sequence is a man aged 35 to 55 in good health and CMV-seronegative. The sequencing input was PBMCs. The chain joins TRBV5-1 to TRBJ1-2; the D gene is possibly TRBD1 (5 bases). The CDR3 sequence is CASSLEGSSYGYTF. The CDR3 DNA reads TGCGCCAGCAGCTTGGAGGGGTCGTCCTATGGCTACACCTTC.